The 28 T cell receptor beta chains presented below share a single source sample, sequenced in a study of T cell clusters in autoimmune cytopenias. Each sample's input was roughly 250 ng genomic DNA, 38,000 or so genome equivalents. TRB rearrangements were amplified by touch-down multiplex PCR with mixed TRB-A/B primers. Using the multiplex PCR reads, TCRdb records one entry per CDR3 protein without DNA. The repertoire shows around 500 distinct CDR3 sequences; the top ten hold around 68%. Sequencing input: peripheral blood. The receptor set was obtained from a human donor with an autoimmune cytopenia or autoimmune hepatitis (not recorded which).

The rearrangement uses TRBV28 and TRBJ1-1. The germline gives CDR1 MDHEN, CDR2 SYDVKM. CDR3 length: 12 residues. CDR3 sequence: CASSSGSSEAFF.

This clonotype is labeled medium-sized based on frequency. J is TRBJ2-5 and V is TRBV6-6; TCRdb calls TRBD1, which cannot be checked without DNA. Looked up from germline, CDR1 is MNHNY and CDR2 is SVGAGI (reference sequence). The CDR3 sequence is 14 residues long. The CDR3 spells CASSYSWTVETQYF.

Measured by frequency, this clonotype is large. This rearrangement joins TRBV6-2 or TRBV6-3 to TRBJ2-7; TCRdb names TRBD1, which stays unverified in the absence of DNA. The CDR3 length is 14 residues. CDR1 is MNHEY, CDR2 SVGEGT, per germline. CDR3 amino acids: CASLDRGLDYEQYF.

By frequency, this clonotype registers large. The chain has TRBV6-5 and TRBJ2-2. The CDR3 spans 13 residues. In germline, CDR1 is MNHEY, CDR2 SVGAGI. The CDR3 loop is CASWGRATGELFF.

This clonotype counts as medium-sized by frequency. This chain connects TRBV12-3 or TRBV12-4 to TRBJ2-3. The CDR3 runs to 11 residues. Here the CDR3 reads CASSFLDTQYF.

This clonotype is classed as large by frequency. The genes are TRBV29-1 and TRBJ1-2; the D call of TRBD1 rests on TCRdb alone, since no DNA is present to check it. From germline, CDR1 is SQVTM and CDR2 ANQGSEA. The CDR3 is 15 residues long. The CDR3 here is CSVEGGTGGNIGYTF. Variable domain in full (rest from reference TRBV29-1 and TRBJ1-2): SAVISQKPSRDICQRGTSLTIQCQVDSQVTMMFWYRQQPGQSLTLIATANQGSEATYESGFVIDKFPISRPNLTFSTLTVSNMSPEDSSIYLCSVEGGTGGNIGYTFGSGTRLTVV.

Considering frequency, this clonotype is medium-sized (0.01 to 0.1%). The V and J genes are TRBV27 and TRBJ2-5; the TCRdb D gene call, TRBD1, has no DNA to confirm it. The CDR3 length is 14 residues. CDR1 and CDR2 (germline): MNHEY, SMNVEV (reference sequence). The CDR3 loop reads CASSRDRGQETQYF.

Frequency places this clonotype as hyperexpanded (1% or more). The chain employs TRBV19 and TRBJ2-7; the TCRdb call, TRBD1, lacks DNA for checking. Germline CDR1 is LNHDA and CDR2 is SQIVND (reference sequence). CDR3 length: 13 residues. This CDR3 reads CASSQGQPSEQYF.

This clonotype is identified as medium-sized from frequency. The chain has TRBV6-5 and TRBJ1-1. This CDR3 region has 13 residues. Looked up from germline, CDR1 is MNHEY and CDR2 is SVGAGI. The CDR3 spells CASSYVRGTEAFF.

This clonotype is classed as medium-sized (0.01 to 0.1%) by frequency. The J gene is TRBJ1-5, the V gene TRBV2. The CDR3 has 14 amino acids. Germline loops: CDR1 SNHLY, CDR2 FYNNEI. Here the CDR3 reads CASSDRIGNQPQHF.

Its frequency marks this clonotype as large. The chain combines TRBV30 with TRBJ2-1; as DNA is missing, the TRBD2 call by TCRdb cannot be tested. Germline V lookup: CDR1 GTSNPN, CDR2 SVGIG (reference sequence). The CDR3 consists of 15 residues. CDR3 amino acids: CAWTHGSRSYNEQFF.

This clonotype is deemed large by its frequency. This sequence joins TRBV6-5 and TRBJ1-6; with no DNA, the TCRdb D assignment of TRBD1 cannot be verified. The CDR3 consists of 14 residues. Germline V CDR1 and CDR2: MNHEY, SVGAGI. The CDR3 protein is CASSQTGGSSPLHF.

This clonotype is called medium-sized based on its frequency. The genes are TRBV5-1 and TRBJ1-2; as DNA is missing, the TRBD1 call by TCRdb cannot be tested. This CDR3 region has 18 residues. CDR1 is SGHRS and CDR2 is YFSETQ in the germline V gene. CDR3 sequence: CASSPQGFLYLAIYGYTF. The full variable domain, rest sourced from reference TRBV5-1 and TRBJ1-2, is KAGVTQTPRYLIKTRGQQVTLSCSPISGHRSVSWYQQTPGQGLQFLFEYFSETQRNKGNFPGRFSGRQFSNSRSEMNVSTLELGDSALYLCASSPQGFLYLAIYGYTFGSGTRLTVV.

According to its frequency, this clonotype is large. The chain has TRBV10-3 and TRBJ1-2. Germline values: CDR1 ENHRY, CDR2 SYGVKD. The CDR3 is 14 residues long. Here the CDR3 reads CAISESVPNYGYTF.

The rearrangement joins TRBV12-3 or TRBV12-4 to TRBJ2-7; the TCRdb D gene call, TRBD2, has no DNA to confirm it. This CDR3 has 11 residues. This CDR3 reads CASSRLAEQYF.

This chain links TRBV11-2 with TRBJ1-1; TCRdb reports TRBD1, a call that lacks DNA to check it against. The CDR3 runs 14 residues. Germline CDR1 reads SGHAT; CDR2 reads FQNNGV. The CDR3 protein is CASSARRAEVRAFF. Complete variable domain (other parts from reference TRBV11-2 and TRBJ1-1): EAGVAQSPRYKIIEKRQSVAFWCNPISGHATLYWYQQILGQGPKLLIQFQNNGVVDDSQLPKDRFSAERLKGVDSTLKIQPAKLEDSAVYLCASSARRAEVRAFFGQGTRLTVV.

This sequence joins TRBV6-1 and TRBJ2-7; TCRdb's D call of TRBD2 is untestable without DNA. The germline CDR1 and CDR2 sequences are MNHNS and SASEGT. This CDR3 is 19 amino acids long. CDR3 sequence reads: CASSGGYGTSWDDLGEQYF.

This clonotype is large (0.1 to 1%) by frequency. The J gene is TRBJ2-3, the V gene TRBV12-3 or TRBV12-4; there is no DNA to check the TCRdb D call of TRBD2. The CDR3 covers 14 residues. The CDR3 here is CASTVATGTDTQYF.

The rearrangement uses TRBV28 and TRBJ1-6. The CDR3 is made up of 20 amino acids. Per germline, CDR1 MDHEN and CDR2 SYDVKM. The CDR3 reads CASSLRSVVGRGIENSPLHF.

The rearrangement uses TRBV6-5 and TRBJ2-1; absent DNA, TCRdb's TRBD1 call cannot be checked. Per germline, CDR1 MNHEY and CDR2 SVGAGI. This CDR3 is 12 amino acids long. This chain's CDR3 is CASSMTGDEQFF.

V and J are TRBV19 and TRBJ2-7. The germline CDR1 and CDR2 sequences are LNHDA and SQIVND (reference sequence). This CDR3 contains 12 residues. The CDR3 loop reads CASNSAPYEQYF.

The genes are TRBV20-1 and TRBJ2-7; TCRdb's D call of TRBD2 is untestable without DNA. Germline assignment: CDR1 DFQATT and CDR2 SNEGSKA (reference sequence). The CDR3 totals 14 residues. CDR3 sequence: CSARLLAGSYEQYF.

This clonotype is identified as medium-sized from frequency. V gene TRBV7-9 combines with J gene TRBJ2-2; TCRdb picks TRBD2, but there is no DNA to check that call. Germline V CDR1 and CDR2: SEHNR, FQNEAQ (reference sequence). This CDR3 comprises 18 residues. CDR3 amino acids: CASSGSKRGGTNTGELFF.

This clonotype is classed as medium-sized by frequency. CDR3 loop: CAIKSASYGYTF. The chain is built from TRBV10-3 and TRBJ1-2. There are 12 residues in the CDR3. Germline V gene sequence: CDR1 ENHRY, CDR2 SYGVKD.

This clonotype is classed as medium-sized by frequency. V is TRBV20-1 and J is TRBJ2-1; TCRdb reports TRBD2, a call that lacks DNA to check it against. This CDR3 comprises 16 residues. The germline CDR1 and CDR2 sequences are DFQATT and SNEGSKA (reference sequence). CDR3 sequence reads: CSAKRTSGGLYNEQFF.

This rearrangement joins TRBV11-2 to TRBJ2-1. Germline CDR1 is SGHAT and CDR2 is FQNNGV. The CDR3 totals 16 residues. The CDR3 loop reads CASSLAGPSSYNEQFF.

Considering frequency, this clonotype is medium-sized. The chain recombines TRBV12-3 or TRBV12-4 with TRBJ1-1; TCRdb's D gene call, TRBD1, goes unchecked for lack of DNA. The CDR3 length is 13 residues. The CDR3 loop is CASSFSRGTEAFF.

By frequency, this clonotype is hyperexpanded. The chain couples TRBV6-6 to TRBJ1-1; lacking DNA, the TRBD1 call made by TCRdb goes unchecked. The CDR3 runs to 13 residues. Germline V CDR1 and CDR2: MNHNY, SVGAGI (reference sequence). CDR3 loop: CASSSGADTEAFF.